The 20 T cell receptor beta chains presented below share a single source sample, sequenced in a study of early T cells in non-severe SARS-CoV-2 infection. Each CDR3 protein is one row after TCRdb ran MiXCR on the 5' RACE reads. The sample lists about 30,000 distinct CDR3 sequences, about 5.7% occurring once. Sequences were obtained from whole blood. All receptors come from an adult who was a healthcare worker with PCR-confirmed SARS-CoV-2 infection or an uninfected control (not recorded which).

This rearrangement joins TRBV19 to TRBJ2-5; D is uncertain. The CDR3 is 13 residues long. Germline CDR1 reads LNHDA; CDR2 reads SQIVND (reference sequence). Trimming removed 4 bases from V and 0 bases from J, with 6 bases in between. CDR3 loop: CASSNRYQETQYF. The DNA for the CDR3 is TGTGCCAGTAGTAACAGATACCAAGAGACCCAGTACTTC.

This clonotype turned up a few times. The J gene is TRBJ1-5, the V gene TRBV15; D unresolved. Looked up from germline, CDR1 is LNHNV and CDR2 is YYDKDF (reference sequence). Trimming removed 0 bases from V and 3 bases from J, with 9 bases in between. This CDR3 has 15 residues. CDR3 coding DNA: TGTGCCACCAGCAGAGATAAGGGTTACAATCAGCCCCAGCATTTT. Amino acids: CATSRDKGYNQPQHF. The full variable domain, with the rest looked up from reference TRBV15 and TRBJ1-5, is DAMVIQNPRYQVTQFGKPVTLSCSQTLNHNVMYWYQQKSSQAPKLLFHYYDKDFNNEADTPDNFQSRRPNTSFCFLDIRSPGLGDTAMYLCATSRDKGYNQPQHFGDGTRLSIL.

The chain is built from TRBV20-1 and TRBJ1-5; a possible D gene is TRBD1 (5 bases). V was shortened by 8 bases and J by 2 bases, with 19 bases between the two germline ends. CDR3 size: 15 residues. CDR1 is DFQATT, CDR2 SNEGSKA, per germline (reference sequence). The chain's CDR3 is CSPLRVKGGNQPQHF. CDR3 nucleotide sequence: TGCAGTCCCCTGAGGGTTAAAGGGGGCAATCAGCCCCAGCATTTT.

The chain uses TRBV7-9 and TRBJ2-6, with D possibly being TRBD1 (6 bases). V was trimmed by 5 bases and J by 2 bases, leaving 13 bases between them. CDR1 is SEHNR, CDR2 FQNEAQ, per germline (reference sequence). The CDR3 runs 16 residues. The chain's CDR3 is CASSPSRDTGANVLTF. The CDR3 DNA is TGTGCCAGCAGCCCTAGTAGGGACACTGGGGCCAACGTCCTGACTTTC. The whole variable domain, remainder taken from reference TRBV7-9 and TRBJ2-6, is DTGVSQNPRHKITKRGQNVTFRCDPISEHNRLYWYRQTLGQGPEFLTYFQNEAQLEKSRLLSDRFSAERPKGSFSTLEIQRTEQGDSAMYLCASSPSRDTGANVLTFGAGSRLTVL.

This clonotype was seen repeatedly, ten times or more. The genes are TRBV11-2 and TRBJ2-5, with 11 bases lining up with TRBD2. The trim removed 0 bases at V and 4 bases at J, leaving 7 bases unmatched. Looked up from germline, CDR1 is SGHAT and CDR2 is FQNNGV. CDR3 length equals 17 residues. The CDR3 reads CASSLDQPGLAGETQYF. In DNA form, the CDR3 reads TGTGCCAGCAGCTTAGACCAACCCGGACTAGCGGGAGAGACCCAGTACTTC.

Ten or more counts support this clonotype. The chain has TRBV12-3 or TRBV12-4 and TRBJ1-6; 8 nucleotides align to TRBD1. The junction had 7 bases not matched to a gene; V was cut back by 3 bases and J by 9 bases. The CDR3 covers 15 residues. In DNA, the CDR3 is TGTGCCAGCAGTTTCTTGACAGGGGAAGGTTCACCCCTCCACTTT. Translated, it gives CASSFLTGEGSPLHF.

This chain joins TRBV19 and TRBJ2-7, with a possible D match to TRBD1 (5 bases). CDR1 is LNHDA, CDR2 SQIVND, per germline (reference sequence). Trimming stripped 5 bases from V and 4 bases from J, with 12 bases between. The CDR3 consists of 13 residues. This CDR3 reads CASSWQGSYEQYF. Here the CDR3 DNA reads TGTGCCAGTAGTTGGCAGGGATCTTACGAGCAGTACTTC. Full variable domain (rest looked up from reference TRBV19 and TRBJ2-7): DGGITQSPKYLFRKEGQNVTLSCEQNLNHDAMYWYRQDPGQGLRLIYYSQIVNDFQKGDIAEGYSVSREKKESFPLTVTSAQKNPTAFYLCASSWQGSYEQYFGPGTRLTVT.

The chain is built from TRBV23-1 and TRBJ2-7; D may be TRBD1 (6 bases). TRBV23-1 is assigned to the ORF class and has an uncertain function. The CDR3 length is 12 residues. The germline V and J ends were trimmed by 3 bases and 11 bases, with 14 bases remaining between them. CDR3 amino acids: CASSHSNREKYF. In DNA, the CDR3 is TGCGCCAGCAGTCACTCCAACAGGGAGAAGTACTTC.

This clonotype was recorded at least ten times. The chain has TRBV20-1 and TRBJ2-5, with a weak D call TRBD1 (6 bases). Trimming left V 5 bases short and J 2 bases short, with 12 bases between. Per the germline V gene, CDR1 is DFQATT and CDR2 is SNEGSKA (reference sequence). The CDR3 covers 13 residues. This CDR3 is CSAFRTDQETQYF. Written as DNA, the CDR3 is TGCAGTGCTTTCCGGACAGATCAAGAGACCCAGTACTTC.

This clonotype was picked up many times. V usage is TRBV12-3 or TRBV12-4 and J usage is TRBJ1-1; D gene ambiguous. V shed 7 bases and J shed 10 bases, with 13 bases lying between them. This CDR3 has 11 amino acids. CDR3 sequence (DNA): TGTGCCAGCAACGGGAACGGCCCAGCTTTCTTT. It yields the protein CASNGNGPAFF.

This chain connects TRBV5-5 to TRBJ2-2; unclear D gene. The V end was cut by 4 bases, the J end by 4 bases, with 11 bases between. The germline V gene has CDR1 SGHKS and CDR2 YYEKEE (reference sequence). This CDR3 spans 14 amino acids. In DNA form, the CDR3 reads TGTGCCAGCAGCCTGACTGTCCTCACCGGGGAGCTGTTTTTT. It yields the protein CASSLTVLTGELFF.

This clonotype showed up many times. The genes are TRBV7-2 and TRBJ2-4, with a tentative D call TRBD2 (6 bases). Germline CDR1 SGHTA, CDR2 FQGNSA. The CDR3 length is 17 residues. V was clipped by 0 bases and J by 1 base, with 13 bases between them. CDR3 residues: CASSLARSGRAKNIQYF. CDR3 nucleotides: TGTGCCAGCAGCTTAGCGAGGAGCGGGCGCGCCAAAAACATTCAGTACTTC.

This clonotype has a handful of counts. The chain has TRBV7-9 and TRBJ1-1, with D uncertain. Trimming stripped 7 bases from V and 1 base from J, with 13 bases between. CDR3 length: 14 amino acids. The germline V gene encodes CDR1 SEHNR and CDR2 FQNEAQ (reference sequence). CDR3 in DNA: TGTGCCAGCATCCACCAAGGAAGGAACACTGAAGCTTTCTTT. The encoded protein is CASIHQGRNTEAFF.

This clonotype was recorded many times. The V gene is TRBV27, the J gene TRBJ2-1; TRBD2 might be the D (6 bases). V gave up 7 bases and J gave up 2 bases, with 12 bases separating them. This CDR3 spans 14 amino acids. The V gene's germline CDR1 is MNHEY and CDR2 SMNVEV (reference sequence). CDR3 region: CASNRDFAYNEQFF. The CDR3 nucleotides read TGTGCCAGCAACCGGGACTTTGCCTACAATGAGCAGTTCTTC.

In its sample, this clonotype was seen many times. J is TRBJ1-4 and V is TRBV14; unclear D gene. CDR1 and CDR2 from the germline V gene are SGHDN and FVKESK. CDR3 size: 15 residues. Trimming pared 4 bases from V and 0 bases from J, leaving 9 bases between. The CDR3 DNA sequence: TGTGCCAGCAGCCCTCTTGGTTCAACTAATGAAAAACTGTTTTTT. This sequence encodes CASSPLGSTNEKLFF. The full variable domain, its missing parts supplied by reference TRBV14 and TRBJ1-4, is EAGVTQFPSHSVIEKGQTVTLRCDPISGHDNLYWYRRVMGKEIKFLLHFVKESKQDESGMPNNRFLAERTGGTYSTLKVQPAELEDSGVYFCASSPLGSTNEKLFFGSGTQLSVL.

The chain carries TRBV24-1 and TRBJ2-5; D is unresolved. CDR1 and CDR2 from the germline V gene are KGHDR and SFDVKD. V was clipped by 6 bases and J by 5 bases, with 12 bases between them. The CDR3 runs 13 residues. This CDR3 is CATSQSERETQYF. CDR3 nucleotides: TGTGCCACCAGTCAGTCGGAGAGGGAGACCCAGTACTTC.

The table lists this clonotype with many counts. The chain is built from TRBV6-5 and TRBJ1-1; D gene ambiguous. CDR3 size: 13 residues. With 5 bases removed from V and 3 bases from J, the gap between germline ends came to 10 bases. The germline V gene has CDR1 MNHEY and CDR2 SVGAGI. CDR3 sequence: CASSNTFDTEAFF. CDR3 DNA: TGTGCCAGCAGTAATACATTTGACACTGAAGCTTTCTTT.

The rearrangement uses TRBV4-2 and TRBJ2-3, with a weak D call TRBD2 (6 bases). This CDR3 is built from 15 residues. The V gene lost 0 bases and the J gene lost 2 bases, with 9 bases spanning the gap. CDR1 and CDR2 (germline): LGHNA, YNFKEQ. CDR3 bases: TGTGCCAGCAGCCAAGACCGGGACTCCACAGATACGCAGTATTTT. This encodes CASSQDRDSTDTQYF.

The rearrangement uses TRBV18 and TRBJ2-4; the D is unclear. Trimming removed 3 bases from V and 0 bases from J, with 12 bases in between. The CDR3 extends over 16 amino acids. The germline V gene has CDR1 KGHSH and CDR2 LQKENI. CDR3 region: CASSPAGRIAKNIQYF. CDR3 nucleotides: TGTGCCAGCTCACCTGCCGGGCGGATAGCCAAAAACATTCAGTACTTC. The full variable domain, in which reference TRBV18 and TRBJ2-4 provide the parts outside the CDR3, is NAGVMQNPRHLVRRRGQEARLRCSPMKGHSHVYWYRQLPEEGLKFMVYLQKENIIDESGMPKERFSAEFPKEGPSILRIQQVVRGDSAAYFCASSPAGRIAKNIQYFGAGTRLSVL.

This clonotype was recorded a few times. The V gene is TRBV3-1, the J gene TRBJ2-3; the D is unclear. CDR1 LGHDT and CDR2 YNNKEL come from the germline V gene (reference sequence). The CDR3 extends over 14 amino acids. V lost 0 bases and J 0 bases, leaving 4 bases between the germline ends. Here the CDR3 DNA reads TGTGCCAGCAGCCAAGAGGATAGCACAGATACGCAGTATTTT. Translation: CASSQEDSTDTQYF.